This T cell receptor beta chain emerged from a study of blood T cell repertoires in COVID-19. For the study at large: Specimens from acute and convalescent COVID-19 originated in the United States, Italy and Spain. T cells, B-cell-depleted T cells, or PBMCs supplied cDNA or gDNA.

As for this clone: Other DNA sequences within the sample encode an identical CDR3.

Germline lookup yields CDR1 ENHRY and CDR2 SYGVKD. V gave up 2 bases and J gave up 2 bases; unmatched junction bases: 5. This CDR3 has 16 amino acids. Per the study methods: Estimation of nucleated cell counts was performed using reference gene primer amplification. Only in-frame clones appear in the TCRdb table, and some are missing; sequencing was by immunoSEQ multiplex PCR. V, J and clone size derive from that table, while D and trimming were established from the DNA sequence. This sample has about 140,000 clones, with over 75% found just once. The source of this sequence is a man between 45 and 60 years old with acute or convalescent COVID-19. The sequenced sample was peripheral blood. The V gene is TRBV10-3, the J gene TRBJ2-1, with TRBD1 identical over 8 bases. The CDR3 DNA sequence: TGTGCCATCAGTGAGACTGGACAGGGAGCCTACAATGAGCAGTTCTTC. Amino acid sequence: CAISETGQGAYNEQFF.